This T cell receptor beta chain was sequenced during a study of neurological immune-mediated disorders. The time point here: longitudinal time-point 2. Trimming took 5 bases from V and 3 from J, leaving 13 bases between them. The CDR3 spans 14 residues. Looked up from germline, CDR1 is SGHTA and CDR2 is FQGNSA. The authors made cDNA by 5'RACE with 10-nucleotide random UMIs. Via MiXCR, TCRdb re-called the 5' RACE reads, giving one row per CDR3 protein. The data contain roughly 60,000 distinct CDR3 sequences, more than 8% of them singletons. The TCR was taken from a man aged 25 to 40 in good health. Specimen: PBMCs. This chain uses TRBV7-2 with TRBJ1-1; no definite D call. The CDR3 DNA follows: TGTGCCAGCAGCCCGAACTTCCTCGACACTGAAGCTTTCTTT. Residues: CASSPNFLDTEAFF.